The clone carrying this TCR beta chain showed up just a few times. 13 Jbeta primers and 60 Vbeta primers were used for the PCR. Assay: immunoSEQ multiplex PCR; the TCRdb copy retains only in-frame clones and omits some. In the table there are under 200,000 clones, 79% of which are singletons. This specimen comes from a study of cytomegalovirus exposure and HLA in healthy donors. This receptor was identified in a woman between 40 and 50 years old in good health and CMV-seronegative. Sample: PBMCs.

CDR3 amino acids: CASSQEKGVAYEQYF. The CDR3 DNA sequence: TGCGCCAGCAGCCAGGAGAAGGGGGTGGCCTACGAGCAGTACTTC. V and J are TRBV4-3 and TRBJ2-7; possible D gene TRBD1, 6 bases. The V and J ends lost 3 bases and 2 bases respectively, with 14 bases between them. CDR1 LGHNA and CDR2 YSLEER come from the germline V gene. The CDR3 covers 15 residues.